These T cell receptor beta chains were read from a single sample in a study of shared T cell receptors in the human thymus. The table came from immunoSEQ multiplex PCR; TCRdb's copy has only in-frame clones and leaves some out. The sample lists around 730,000 clones, 80% to 90% seen once, with 0.0095% to 0.011% in the top ten. The sample was also linked to a second study, of human thymus T cells.

The sequenced material came from thymocytes. These TCRs come from a girl less than two years old with a congenital heart defect. The CDR3 runs from the conserved cysteine through the conserved F or W. Each record gives: V gene, CDR3 length, D gene, CDR3 protein. The D gene is left open where the match is weak.

V: TRBV5-6; length: 17; D: -; CDR3: CASSLAQLTGEDYEQYF
V: TRBV4-1; length: 13; D: -; CDR3: CASSQGGWETQYF
V: TRBV27; length: 15; D: TRBD1; CDR3: CASSLTGVTNTEAFF
V: TRBV14; length: 15; D: TRBD1; CDR3: CASSPRDRVASGYTF
V: TRBV28; length: 19; D: -; CDR3: CASSLEGNHDRFMNTEAFF
V: TRBV21-1; length: 17; D: -; CDR3: CASSVRRTGPGNQPQHF
V: TRBV4-1; length: 16; D: -; CDR3: CASSQVLASAWDTQYF
V: TRBV18; length: 13; D: -; CDR3: CASSPQGLSIQYF
V: TRBV18; length: 14; D: TRBD1; CDR3: CASSPTGEAGEQYF
V: TRBV27; length: 16; D: -; CDR3: CASSSVSRGENTEAFF
V: TRBV4-1; length: 15; D: -; CDR3: CASSQERTWLDPQHF